This T cell receptor beta chain was documented in a study of OX40 agonist ivuxolimab in advanced cancers. For context, the study as a whole: Ivuxolimab was an agonistic, fully human IgG2 monoclonal antibody directed against OX40 (CD134), a costimulatory receptor. Of the roughly 54 patients in dose escalation, some 20 had hepatocellular carcinoma, about 15 had melanoma, 9 had renal cell carcinoma and 9 had head and neck cancer. Peripheral TCRbeta sequencing aimed to test whether ivuxolimab altered TCR sequence diversity and caused clonal T-cell expansion. Prior anti-PD-1, anti-PD-L1 or anti-CTLA-4 therapy was permitted, and checkpoint inhibitors had been received by 40% to 50% of dose-escalation patients. The paper reports the monotherapy dose-escalation portion (N of about 47 patients) of the phase I ivuxolimab trial. A male proportion of 82.7% and a mean age of approximately 62 years, ranging from 23 to 79, were recorded for the dose-escalation cohort. Partial responses occurred in three dose-escalation patients: two with cutaneous melanoma and one with hepatocellular carcinoma. Intravenous ivuxolimab was administered to patients every 2 weeks at six dose levels: 0.01, 0.1, 0.3, 1.5, 3 and 10 mg/kg. The study at large found these results: Low levels of normalized T-cell clonal expansion were also seen in some nonresponding patients. At doses of 0.1 to 3.0 mg/kg, clonal expansion of both CD4+ and CD8+ T cells in blood was seen between baseline and week 6. In the 0.1-3.0 mg/kg groups, partial responders were among the patients with the lowest normalized peripheral clonal expansion, particularly in CD8+ T cells. Which antigens the clonally expanded peripheral T cells were specific for was not determined. After ivuxolimab, expanded clones were on average more numerous among CD8+ T cells than among CD4+ T cells.

At the junction V is shortened by 0 bases and J by 1 base, with 10 bases in between. The CDR3 measures 17 amino acids from cysteine to phenylalanine. Only the CDR3 portion is preserved as DNA: 51 bases, with reading frame beginning at the first base. Reading the germline V gene gives CDR1 SNHLY and CDR2 FYNNEI. In this sample, this clone turned up a few times. Its specific antigen is unknown. No much larger clone is present one base from it, and per-base qualities are unavailable. Patients with autoimmune disease history or receiving systemic immunosuppression were excluded from the trial. Peripheral blood for TCR sequencing was drawn from every dose cohort at baseline, at cycle 4 day 1 and at cycle 7 day 1. Samples were obtained from an open-label, multicenter, first-in-human phase I dose-escalation trial of ivuxolimab. Adults with locally advanced or metastatic head and neck squamous cell, hepatocellular, melanoma or renal cell carcinoma were enrolled in the trial. Before TCR sequencing, CD4+ T cells and CD8+ T cells from peripheral blood were sorted into separate populations.

For sequencing of the TCRbeta CDR3 region, genomic DNA was extracted from the sorted cells. TCRbeta CDR3 regions were sequenced using the immunoSEQ Assay. The immuneACCESS repertoire file appears here via TCRdb, limited to in-frame rearrangements. These files lack a portion of the clones; in checked studies, under half of the deficit traces to unresolved V genes, and the cause of the others is not known. In this sample the table shows about 86,000 clones, 92% of which occur a single time. The ten biggest clones cover around 1.1% of the sample. The receptor was isolated from an adult with an advanced solid tumor such as melanoma, head and neck, liver or kidney cancer. Here the chain combines TRBV2 and TRBJ2-6, with the D gene call left open. The source was CD4+ or CD8+ T cells sorted from blood, collected in a trial of the OX40 agonist ivuxolimab. At the DNA level, the sequence is TGTGCCAGCAGTGAAGCGCTTCGAGGTTCTGGGGCCAACGTCCTGACTTTC. This codes for CASSEALRGSGANVLTF. Full variable domain (CDR3 extended with the reference TRBV2 and TRBJ2-6 proteins): EPEVTQTPSHQVTQMGQEVILRCVPISNHLYFYWYRQILGQKVEFLVSFYNNEISEKSEIFDDQFSVERPDGSNFTLKIRSTKLEDSAMYFCASSEALRGSGANVLTFGAGSRLTVL.